The clone carrying this T cell receptor (beta chain) was observed once. The sample belongs to a study of T cell changes during pregnancy in multiple sclerosis. Trimming pared 8 bases from V and 3 bases from J, leaving 13 bases between. CDR3 length equals 13 residues. Germline loops: CDR1 PRHDT, CDR2 FYEKMQ (reference sequence). The data were produced by immunoSEQ multiplex PCR, yet TCRdb's version contains in-frame clones alone and is incomplete. This sample yields around 69,000 clones, of which about nine tenths are seen a single time; more than 2% belongs to the top ten. The chain has TRBV13 and TRBJ1-2, with D unresolved. This TCR came from a female donor in good health, enrolled as a control in a pregnancy study. Material: peripheral blood, obtained in the second trimester of pregnancy. The CDR3 sequence is CASGVADYYGYTF. The CDR3 DNA is TGTGCCAGCGGAGTAGCAGATTACTATGGCTACACCTTC.